This TCR beta chain was recorded in a study of blood T cell repertoires in COVID-19. About the research overall: The samples span acute and convalescent COVID-19 from the United States, Italy and Spain.

This CDR3 has 14 residues. Germline CDR1 SGHNT, CDR2 YYREEE (reference sequence). Trimming removed 0 bases at V and 7 bases at J, with 13 bases between. Only one count was recorded for this clone. How the authors handled the data: Nucleated cell number was recorded as an estimate derived from reference gene primer amplification. Produced via immunoSEQ multiplex PCR; TCRdb's table is partial and in-frame only. Clone size and the V and J calls come from that table; the DNA yielded D and trimming. Among about 180,000 clones listed, about 84% were seen once. This receptor was taken from a human donor in a cohort sampled during active COVID-19. The J gene is TRBJ1-2, the V gene TRBV5-4, with no clear D. The sequencing sample was made of peripheral blood. The CDR3 region is CASSLGLLAPGYTF. The CDR3 nucleotides read TGTGCCAGCAGCTTGGGTTTACTCGCGCCTGGCTACACCTTC. Combining the CDR3 with reference TRBV5-4 and TRBJ1-2 gives the whole variable domain ETGVTQSPTHLIKTRGQQVTLRCSSQSGHNTVSWYQQALGQGPQFIFQYYREEENGRGNFPPRFSGLQFPNYSSELNVNALELDDSALYLCASSLGLLAPGYTFGSGTRLTVV.